Presented here are 11 T cell receptor beta chains from one specimen sequenced in a study of T cells in localized non-small cell lung cancer. TCRdb's copy holds only in-frame clones and misses some; the assay was immunoSEQ multiplex PCR. The sample comprises roughly 21,000 clones, less than 95% of which are singletons, and less than 9% rests with the top ten. Sample: peripheral blood, taken before any cancer treatment. The receptors were gathered from a woman aged 40-70 years with stage I lung adenocarcinoma.

The CDR3 DNA sequence: TGCGCCAGCAGCTTCCTGGGGTCCCAAGACGAGCAGTACTTC. Translation: CASSFLGSQDEQYF. This rearrangement joins TRBV5-1 to TRBJ2-7; no definite D call. This CDR3 region has 14 residues. Per germline, CDR1 SGHRS and CDR2 YFSETQ. The V end lost 2 bases, the J end lost 5 bases, and 14 bases lay between the germline ends.

This clone occurred once. This chain connects TRBV28 to TRBJ2-3, with D perhaps matching TRBD1 (5 bases). Germline V CDR1 and CDR2: MDHEN, SYDVKM. V lost 2 bases and J 15 bases, leaving 21 bases between the germline ends. CDR3 size: 14 residues. The CDR3 sequence: CASSLPPDSQATYF. In DNA form, the CDR3 reads TGTGCCAGCAGTTTACCTCCTGACAGCCAAGCGACATATTTT.

The chain couples TRBV27 to TRBJ2-1; no clear D gene. V was clipped by 6 bases and J by 9 bases, with 12 bases between them. This CDR3 spans 12 amino acids. Germline values: CDR1 MNHEY, CDR2 SMNVEV (reference sequence). This chain's CDR3 is CASSPRKGEQFF. CDR3 DNA: TGTGCCAGCAGCCCTAGGAAGGGTGAGCAGTTCTTC.

This clone was seen a single time. This chain uses TRBV15 with TRBJ1-3; D gene uncertain. Germline V CDR1 and CDR2: LNHNV, YYDKDF (reference sequence). CDR3 size: 14 residues. The V and J ends lost 8 bases and 0 bases respectively, with 11 bases between them. The CDR3 region is CATGVSISGNTIYF. DNA of the CDR3: TGTGCCACCGGGGTGTCCATCTCTGGAAACACCATATATTTT.

This chain connects TRBV28 to TRBJ2-3; TRBD2 aligns across 12 bases. This CDR3 is built from 15 residues. The germline gives CDR1 MDHEN, CDR2 SYDVKM. The V and J ends lost 8 bases and 4 bases, in that order; junction bases with no gene match: 7. The CDR3 sequence: CASGASGRAPDTQYF. The CDR3 DNA reads as TGTGCCAGCGGCGCTAGCGGGAGGGCCCCAGATACGCAGTATTTT.

The chain employs TRBV5-4 and TRBJ2-4; TRBD1 matches 9 bases. The CDR3 has 14 amino acids. CDR1 is SGHNT and CDR2 is YYREEE in the germline V gene (reference sequence). V lost 3 bases to trimming and J lost 5 bases; unmatched junction nucleotides: 3. CDR3 amino acids: CASSWGDRENIQYF. Written as DNA, the CDR3 is TGTGCCAGCAGCTGGGGGGACAGGGAAAACATTCAGTACTTC.

This clone was found once. The DNA is omitted, as the CDR3 cannot be located on it reliably, and the CDR3 follows TCRdb's listing. The CDR3 loop is CASILDKNTEAFF. The chain is built from TRBV2 and TRBJ1-1; the table's D gene call, TRBD1, was not cross checked with the DNA. Germline CDR1 SNHLY, CDR2 FYNNEI. The CDR3 is made up of 13 amino acids, end residues included.

The chain has TRBV7-6 and TRBJ2-7; 9 positions agree with TRBD2. The CDR3 is made up of 16 amino acids. Germline values: CDR1 SGHVS, CDR2 FNYEAQ. Trimming cost V 5 bases and J 3 bases; bases outside gene matches: 11. For the CDR3, the DNA is TGTGCCAGCAGCATTAGTAGCGGGAGCATTATCTACGAGCAGTACTTC. As protein: CASSISSGSIIYEQYF.

The V gene is TRBV25-1, the J gene TRBJ2-7; 8 bases fit TRBD1. Per germline, CDR1 MGHDK and CDR2 SYGVNS. This CDR3 spans 12 amino acids. V lost 9 bases and J lost 6; bases outside the gene matches: 7. This CDR3 reads CASDRGLGEQYF. The CDR3 DNA reads as TGTGCCAGTGACAGGGGACTGGGCGAGCAGTACTTC.

This chain connects TRBV7-6 to TRBJ2-2; D is perhaps TRBD1 or TRBD2 (6 bases each). The CDR3 contains 15 residues. Per the germline V gene, CDR1 is SGHVS and CDR2 is FNYEAQ. V was trimmed by 6 bases and J by 6 bases, leaving 17 bases between them. Here the CDR3 reads CASSHRPGAAGELFF. The CDR3 bases are TGTGCCAGCAGTCATCGGCCGGGGGCAGCCGGGGAGCTGTTTTTT.

This rearrangement joins TRBV9 to TRBJ2-2; 15 bases fit TRBD2. The CDR3 runs 15 residues. From germline, CDR1 is SGDLS and CDR2 YYNGEE. V dropped 6 bases and J dropped 7; count of bases not matched to a gene: 4. The CDR3 protein is CASTGLAGGDGELFF. Here the CDR3 DNA reads TGTGCCAGCACCGGACTAGCGGGAGGGGACGGGGAGCTGTTTTTT.